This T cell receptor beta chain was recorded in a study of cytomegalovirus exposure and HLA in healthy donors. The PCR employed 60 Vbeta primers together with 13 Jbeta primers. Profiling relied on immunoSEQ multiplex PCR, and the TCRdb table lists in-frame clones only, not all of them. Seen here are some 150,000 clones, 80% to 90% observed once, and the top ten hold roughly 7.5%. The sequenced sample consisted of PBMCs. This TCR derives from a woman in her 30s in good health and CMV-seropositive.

The CDR3 DNA reads TGTGCCAGCAGCCAGGGACAGGGAAGGATGTATGGCTACACCTTC. It is translated as CASSQGQGRMYGYTF. The V and J genes are TRBV7-9 and TRBJ1-2; TRBD1 aligns across 9 bases. In germline, CDR1 is SEHNR, CDR2 FQNEAQ (reference sequence). This CDR3 has 15 residues. V lost 5 bases and J lost 5; bases outside the gene matches: 9.